This note documents a single T cell receptor beta chain sequence. Its recognized antigen is unknown. No clone much larger than this one lies a single base away; base qualities are absent. The donors were six healthy women who made up three monozygous twin pairs. All three twin pairs had been raised together and were thought likely to have encountered the same vaccines and infectious agents. RNA was isolated from peripheral blood mononuclear cells and used to prepare TCR cDNA libraries. The library came from 5' RACE. Sequencer: Illumina Genome Analyzer IIx. To prepare the RNA-based TCR cDNA libraries, a previously described protocol was followed, with several modifications. To prevent cross-contamination, sample-specific barcodes were introduced on both ends of each TCR cDNA library during cDNA synthesis and amplification. In the original analysis: Each library contained about 2.2 to 3.6 million CDR3-containing reads, and somewhere between about 90,000 and nearly 500,000 clonotypes were identified for each individual. Reads carrying improper barcode index combinations were removed, after which the MiTCR software was used to build a cloneset for each library. While assembling CDR3 clonotypes, MiTCR filtered or rescued low-quality reads and corrected PCR and sequencing errors. Artificial out-of-frame clonotypes were removed by being mapped to in-frame sequences, with one indel in the CDR3 allowed. Similarity of V and J gene usage between donors was measured as Jensen-Shannon divergence divided by mean entropy. TCRdb handled the public reads itself, with Q25 trimming in fastp and clone calling in MiXCR, and kept productive beta chains. Rows matching on CDR3 protein sequence are summarized as one entry with the most common DNA and genes. In this record, the V and J calls reflect TCRdb's handling and not the investigators' own analysis. Here the sample has hundreds of thousands of distinct CDR3 sequences; roughly 30% occur a single time. Of the sample, about 6% falls within the top ten clones.

These data are taken from a study of identical twins' blood T cells (dated by TCRdb to 2013 to 2014). Regarding the research as a whole: About 52 million Illumina reads were obtained across 12 libraries, of which six were alpha-chain libraries and six were beta-chain libraries. To assess how genetics influences repertoire formation, the study used next-generation sequencing to compare the TCR alpha and beta chain repertoires of three pairs of monozygous twins.

CDR1 and CDR2, per the germline V gene (reference sequence), are SEHNR and FQNEAQ. The germline V end is reduced by 3 bases and the J end by 10 bases; junction bases left unmatched: 7. The CDR3 numbers 15 residues from cysteine through phenylalanine. CDR3 DNA is the only sequence kept; it has 45 bases, read in frame from the first base. The study at large found these results: Because the twins were reared together, environmental influences could not be ruled out as the explanation for twin similarity. V gene usage was reported to be markedly more similar within twin pairs than between unrelated donors, even among non-selected out-of-frame TCRbeta clonotypes. The number of CDR3 clonotypes shared between two donors was mainly determined by the product of the cloneset sizes of the two donors, and no clear deviation from this trend was shown by twins. Validation by independent studies was stated to be required for the proposed role of the TCRalpha J segment in MHC recognition during thymic selection. Among the most abundant TCRbeta clonotypes, every donor shared more CDR3 sequences with her own twin than with unrelated donors.

The sample consisted of PBMCs. The receptor was isolated from a woman aged 18-49 years in good health. The chain links TRBV7-9 with TRBJ1-6; 9 central bases correspond to TRBD1. The CDR3 sequence is CASSFGTGSNSPLHF. The nucleotide sequence is given as TGTGCCAGCAGCTTTGGGACAGGGAGTAACTCACCCCTCCACTTT. Reference TRBV7-9 and TRBJ1-6 genes cover what lies past the CDR3, so the full variable domain is DTGVSQNPRHKITKRGQNVTFRCDPISEHNRLYWYRQTLGQGPEFLTYFQNEAQLEKSRLLSDRFSAERPKGSFSTLEIQRTEQGDSAMYLCASSFGTGSNSPLHFGNGTRLTVT.